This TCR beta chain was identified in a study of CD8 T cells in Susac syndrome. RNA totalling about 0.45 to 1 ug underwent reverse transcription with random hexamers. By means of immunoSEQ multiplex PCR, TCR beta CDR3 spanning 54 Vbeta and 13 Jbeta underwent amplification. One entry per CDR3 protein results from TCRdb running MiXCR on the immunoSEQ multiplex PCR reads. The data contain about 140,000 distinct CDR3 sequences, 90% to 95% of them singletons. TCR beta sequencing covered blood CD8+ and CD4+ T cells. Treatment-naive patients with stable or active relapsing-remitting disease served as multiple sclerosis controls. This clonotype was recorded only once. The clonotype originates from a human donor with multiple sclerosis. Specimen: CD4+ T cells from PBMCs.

CDR3 in DNA: TGTGCCAGGACAGGACGGGACGAGCAGTACTTC. Protein sequence: CARTGRDEQYF. This rearrangement joins TRBV21-1 to TRBJ2-7; no DNA check was done on the table's D call, TRBD1. TRBV21-1 is a listed pseudogene. This CDR3 comprises 11 residues.